This T cell receptor (beta chain) was observed in a study of T cells in Graves' hyperthyroidism and ophthalmopathy. J gave up 3 bases and V 4 bases, and 8 bases lay outside the gene matches. Germline V gene sequence: CDR1 DFQATT, CDR2 SNEGSKA (reference sequence). The CDR3 contains 14 residues. Regions amplified from RNA transcripts were the TCR beta CDR3 regions. With the HTBI primer set, the TCR CDR3 went through a first round of RT-PCR. TCRdb fed the multiplex PCR reads into MiXCR, producing one record per CDR3 protein. Found here are more than 50,000 distinct CDR3 sequences, approximately 53% of them singletons; the top ten hold about 3.6%.

The rearrangement uses TRBV20-1 and TRBJ2-7, with 8 nucleotides matching TRBD2. This TCR came from a woman aged 55-75 years with Graves' ophthalmopathy. The sample taken for sequencing was blood. In nucleotides, the CDR3 is TGCAGTGCTAAAACTAGCGGCGACGTCTACGAGCAGTACTTC. It codes for CSAKTSGDVYEQYF.